The present T cell receptor (beta chain) was sequenced within a study of liver allograft versus peripheral blood T cells. About the study: Transplanted livers held T cell receptor repertoires, and these were compared with repertoires in recipients' peripheral blood. Study-wide results and caveats: Reports indicated that T cell receptor repertoires inside liver allografts differed from those in peripheral blood.

V was trimmed by 7 bases and J by 3 bases, leaving 19 bases between them. The CDR3 has 15 amino acids. This clonotype appeared a few times. Its antigen is as yet unknown. TCRdb analysed the reads with MiXCR anew, one entry per CDR3 protein. The table shows about 350 distinct CDR3 sequences, with approximately 19% occurring only once. J is TRBJ2-7 and V is TRBV23-1; D is possibly TRBD1 (5 bases). TRBV23-1 belongs to the ORF category, with a function that is uncertain. This TCR was sampled from a human patient who had a liver transplant. Some T cells here may be from the graft donor. CDR3 residues: CASTPDKDTRYEQYF. CDR3 bases: TGCGCCAGCACTCCCGATAAGGACACTCGCTACGAGCAGTACTTC.